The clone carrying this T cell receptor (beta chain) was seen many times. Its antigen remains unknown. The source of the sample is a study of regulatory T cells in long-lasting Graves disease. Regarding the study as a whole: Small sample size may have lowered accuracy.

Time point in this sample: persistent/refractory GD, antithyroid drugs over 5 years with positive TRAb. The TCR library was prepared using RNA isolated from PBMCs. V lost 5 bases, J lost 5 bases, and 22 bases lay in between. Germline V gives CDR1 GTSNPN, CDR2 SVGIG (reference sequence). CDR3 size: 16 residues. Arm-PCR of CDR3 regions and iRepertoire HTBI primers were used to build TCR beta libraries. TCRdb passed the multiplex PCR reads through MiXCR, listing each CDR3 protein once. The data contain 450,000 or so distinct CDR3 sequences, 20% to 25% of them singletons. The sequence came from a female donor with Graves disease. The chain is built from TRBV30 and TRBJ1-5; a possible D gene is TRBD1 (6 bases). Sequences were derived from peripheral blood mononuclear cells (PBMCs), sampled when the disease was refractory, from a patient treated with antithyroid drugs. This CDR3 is CAWATPGGRGYQPQHF. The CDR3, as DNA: TGTGCCTGGGCAACTCCTGGGGGCAGGGGCTATCAGCCCCAGCATTTT.